This note documents a single T cell receptor (beta chain) sequence. Only in-frame clones appear in the TCRdb table, and some are missing; sequencing was by immunoSEQ multiplex PCR. This sample has 7,700 or so clones, with roughly nine tenths found just once. The sample is drawn from a study of neoadjuvant nivolumab and ipilimumab in lung cancer. The germline gives CDR1 SGHRS, CDR2 YFSETQ. This CDR3 comprises 14 residues. The J segment lost 5 bases and the V segment lost 4 bases, leaving 5 bases of the junction unmatched. The sequences come from tumor tissue, collected after neoadjuvant nivolumab, alone or with ipilimumab, at or shortly before surgery. This TCR came from an adult with non-small cell lung cancer. Some clones in this sample may be carry-over from other donors' samples. The V call is TRBV5-1, the J call TRBJ2-5, with 10 bases fitting TRBD1. CDR3 residues: CASSQGQGSETQYF. DNA for the CDR3: TGCGCCAGCAGCCAGGGACAGGGGAGCGAGACCCAGTACTTC.